This TCR beta chain was recorded in a study of OX40 agonist ivuxolimab in advanced cancers. Study at large: Therapy given before enrollment (anti-PD-1, anti-PD-L1 or anti-CTLA-4) was allowed, and 40% to 45% had some. Among those treated, three patients had partial responses, one with hepatocellular carcinoma and two with cutaneous melanoma. Study-wide findings and caveats: Low normalized T-cell clonal expansion was additionally recorded for some nonresponders. At 0.1 to 3.0 mg/kg, clonal expansion of CD4+ and CD8+ blood T cells had occurred by week 6.

Here immunoSEQ multiplex PCR was the method, and the copy in TCRdb shows in-frame clones only, minus some. The profile covers around 67,000 clones, with about nine tenths appearing a single time and around 0.96% taken by the ten largest. The CDR3 is 15 residues long. V lost 0 bases to trimming and J lost 5 bases, with 13 bases between them. Germline loops: CDR1 SGHDN, CDR2 FVKESK. For this clone: The antigen remains unidentified.

Source: CD4+ or CD8+ T cells sorted from blood, taken in a trial of the OX40 agonist ivuxolimab. The receptor was isolated from an adult with an advanced solid tumor such as melanoma, head and neck, liver or kidney cancer. The V and J genes are TRBV14 and TRBJ2-5; D tentatively reads TRBD1 or TRBD2 (6 bases each). The CDR3 protein is CASSQDRRGKETQYF. The CDR3 DNA follows: TGTGCCAGCAGCCAAGATCGGAGGGGGAAGGAGACCCAGTACTTC.